Listed here is a single T cell receptor (beta chain). The antigen remains unidentified. The sample belongs to a study of CXCR3-negative and CXCR3-positive naive CD8 T cells. Whole-study results and caveats: Much lower diversity was found in memory CD8+ cells, while both naive subsets had comparably high diversity.

Researchers prepared the TRB cDNA libraries using 5' RACE with UMI labels. TCRdb re-called the 5' RACE reads and shows each CDR3 protein once, DNA omitted. There are 45,000 to 65,000 distinct CDR3 sequences in the sample, with around 1.5% held by the top ten. Germline V lookup: CDR1 SQVTM, CDR2 ANQGSEA. The CDR3 loop spans 15 amino acids. Using triplicate sorts, about 270,000 cells were collected each time from every CD8+ T cell subset. A CD45RO-CCR7+CD27+CD95- phenotype identified naive CD8+ T cells. The sequenced material came from naive CXCR3- CD8+ T cells from blood. Subset meaning: CD45RO-CCR7+CD27+CD95- naive CD8+ T cells lacking CXCR3 (TNR3-). This chain uses TRBV29-1 with TRBJ2-1; as DNA is missing, the TRBD1 call by TCRdb cannot be tested. This receptor was taken from a human donor in good health. Some clones in this sample may be carry-over from other donors' samples. The CDR3 is CSVEGDRGSYNEQFF.